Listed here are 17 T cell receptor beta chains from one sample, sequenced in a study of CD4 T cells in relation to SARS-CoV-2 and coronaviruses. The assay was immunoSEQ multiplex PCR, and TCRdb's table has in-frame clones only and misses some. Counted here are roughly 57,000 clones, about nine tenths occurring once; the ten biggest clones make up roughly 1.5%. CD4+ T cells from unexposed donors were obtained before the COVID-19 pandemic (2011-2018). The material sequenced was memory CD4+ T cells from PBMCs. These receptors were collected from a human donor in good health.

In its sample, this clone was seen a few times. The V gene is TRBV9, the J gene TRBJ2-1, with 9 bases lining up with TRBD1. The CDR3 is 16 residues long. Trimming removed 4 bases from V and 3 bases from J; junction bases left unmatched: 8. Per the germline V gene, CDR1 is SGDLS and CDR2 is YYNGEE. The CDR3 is CASSNRGLGDYNEQFF. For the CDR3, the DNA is TGTGCCAGCAGCAACAGGGGGCTGGGGGACTACAATGAGCAGTTCTTC.

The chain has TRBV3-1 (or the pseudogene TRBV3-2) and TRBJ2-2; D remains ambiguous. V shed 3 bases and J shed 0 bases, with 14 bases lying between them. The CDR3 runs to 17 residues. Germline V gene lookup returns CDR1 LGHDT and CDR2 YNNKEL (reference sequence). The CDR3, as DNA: TGTGCCAGCAGCCATTCTAGGTTTCTTTCGAACACCGGGGAGCTGTTTTTT. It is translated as CASSHSRFLSNTGELFF.

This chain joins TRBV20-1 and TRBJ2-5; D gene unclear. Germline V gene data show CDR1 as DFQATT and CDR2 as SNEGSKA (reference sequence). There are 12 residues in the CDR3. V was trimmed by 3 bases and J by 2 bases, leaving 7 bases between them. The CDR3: CSASASQETQYF. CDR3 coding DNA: TGCAGTGCTAGTGCTAGTCAAGAGACCCAGTACTTC.

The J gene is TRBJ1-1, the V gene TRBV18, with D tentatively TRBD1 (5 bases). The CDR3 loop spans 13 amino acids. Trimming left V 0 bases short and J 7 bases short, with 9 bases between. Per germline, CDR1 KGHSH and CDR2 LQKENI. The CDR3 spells CASSPPTDDEAFF. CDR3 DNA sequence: TGTGCCAGCTCACCACCGACAGATGATGAAGCTTTCTTT.

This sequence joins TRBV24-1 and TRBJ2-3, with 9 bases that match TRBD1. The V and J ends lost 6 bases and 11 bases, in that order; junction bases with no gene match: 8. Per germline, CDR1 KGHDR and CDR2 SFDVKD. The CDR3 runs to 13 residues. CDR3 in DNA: TGTGCCACCAGTTTGGGAGGACAGGGGTTGCAGTATTTT. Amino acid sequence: CATSLGGQGLQYF.

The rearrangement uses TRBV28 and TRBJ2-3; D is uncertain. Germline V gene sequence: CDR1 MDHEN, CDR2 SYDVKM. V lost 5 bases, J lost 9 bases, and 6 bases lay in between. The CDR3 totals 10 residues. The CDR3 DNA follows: TGTGCCAGCAGTCACACAACGCAGTATTTT. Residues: CASSHTTQYF.

The DNA for the CDR3 is TGTGCTCTCAGTGGCAAAGCGGGAAAGAATGAGCAGTTCTTC. This gives the protein CALSGKAGKNEQFF. The chain carries TRBV7-9 and TRBJ2-1; TRBD2 matches 7 bases. Germline loops: CDR1 SEHNR, CDR2 FQNEAQ (reference sequence). The CDR3 covers 14 residues.

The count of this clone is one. The CDR3 region is CASSPQLTGELFF. The CDR3 DNA sequence: TGCGCCAGCAGCCCCCAGCTCACCGGGGAGCTGTTTTTT. The rearrangement joins TRBV5-1 to TRBJ2-2; D not certain. The length of the CDR3 is 13 residues. Trimming cost V 4 bases and J 4 bases, with 8 bases left between them. Germline V CDR1 and CDR2: SGHRS, YFSETQ.

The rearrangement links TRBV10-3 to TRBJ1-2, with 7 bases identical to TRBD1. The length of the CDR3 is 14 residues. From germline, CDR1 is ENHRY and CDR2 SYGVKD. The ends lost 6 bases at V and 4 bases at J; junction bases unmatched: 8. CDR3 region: CAISNRQGFYGYTF. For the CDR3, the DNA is TGTGCCATCAGCAATCGACAGGGCTTCTATGGCTACACCTTC.

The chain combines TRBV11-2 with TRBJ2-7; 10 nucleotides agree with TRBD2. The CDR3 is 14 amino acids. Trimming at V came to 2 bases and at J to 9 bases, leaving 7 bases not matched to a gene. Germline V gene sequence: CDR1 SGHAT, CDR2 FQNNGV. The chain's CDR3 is CASSLLAGGSRQYF. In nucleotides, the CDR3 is TGTGCCAGCAGCTTATTAGCGGGAGGCTCCCGGCAGTACTTC.

The CDR3 DNA reads as TGTGCCAGCAGCGGAGGGGGAGACCAAGAGACCCAGTACTTC. Translation: CASSGGGDQETQYF. The chain links TRBV9 to TRBJ2-5; TRBD1 might be the D (6 bases). Deletions cut 3 bases from V and 0 bases from J, with 9 bases between. The germline V gene encodes CDR1 SGDLS and CDR2 YYNGEE. This CDR3 has 14 amino acids.

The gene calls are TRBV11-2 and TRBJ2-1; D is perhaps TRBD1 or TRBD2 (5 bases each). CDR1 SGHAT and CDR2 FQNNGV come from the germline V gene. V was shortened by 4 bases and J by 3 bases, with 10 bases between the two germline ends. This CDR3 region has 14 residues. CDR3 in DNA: TGTGCCAGCAGCTGGTCGGGACGCTACAATGAGCAGTTCTTC. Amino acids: CASSWSGRYNEQFF.

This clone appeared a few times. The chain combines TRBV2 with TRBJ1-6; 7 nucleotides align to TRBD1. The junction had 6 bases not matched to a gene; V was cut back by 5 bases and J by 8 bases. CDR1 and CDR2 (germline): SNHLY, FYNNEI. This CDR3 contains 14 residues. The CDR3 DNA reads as TGTGCCAGCAGTCCGGGACAGTCTTATTCACCCCTCCACTTT. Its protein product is CASSPGQSYSPLHF.

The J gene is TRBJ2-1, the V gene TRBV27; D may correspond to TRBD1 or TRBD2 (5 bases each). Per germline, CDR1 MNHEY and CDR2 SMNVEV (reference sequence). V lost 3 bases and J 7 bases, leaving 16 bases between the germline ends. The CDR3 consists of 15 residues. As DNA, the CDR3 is TGTGCCAGCAGTTTTGGGGGAGCAGCCCTTAATGAGCAGTTCTTC. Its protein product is CASSFGGAALNEQFF.

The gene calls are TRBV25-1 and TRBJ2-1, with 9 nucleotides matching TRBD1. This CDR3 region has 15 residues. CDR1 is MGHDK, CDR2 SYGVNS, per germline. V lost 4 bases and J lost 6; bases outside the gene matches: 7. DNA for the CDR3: TGTGCCAGCAGTGGCCGGGACAGGGCCATCAATGAGCAGTTCTTC. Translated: CASSGRDRAINEQFF.

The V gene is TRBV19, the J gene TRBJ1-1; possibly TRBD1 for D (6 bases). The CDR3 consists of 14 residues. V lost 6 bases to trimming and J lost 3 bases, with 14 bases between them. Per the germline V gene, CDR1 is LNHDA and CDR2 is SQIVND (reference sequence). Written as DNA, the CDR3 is TGTGCCAGTAGGAAACAGGGAAGGGACACTGAAGCTTTCTTT. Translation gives CASRKQGRDTEAFF.

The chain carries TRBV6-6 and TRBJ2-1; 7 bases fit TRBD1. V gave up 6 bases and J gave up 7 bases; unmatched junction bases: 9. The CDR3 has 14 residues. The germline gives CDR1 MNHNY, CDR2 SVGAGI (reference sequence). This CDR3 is CASRSHDRENEQFF. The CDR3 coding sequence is TGTGCCAGCAGGTCCCACGACAGGGAGAATGAGCAGTTCTTC.